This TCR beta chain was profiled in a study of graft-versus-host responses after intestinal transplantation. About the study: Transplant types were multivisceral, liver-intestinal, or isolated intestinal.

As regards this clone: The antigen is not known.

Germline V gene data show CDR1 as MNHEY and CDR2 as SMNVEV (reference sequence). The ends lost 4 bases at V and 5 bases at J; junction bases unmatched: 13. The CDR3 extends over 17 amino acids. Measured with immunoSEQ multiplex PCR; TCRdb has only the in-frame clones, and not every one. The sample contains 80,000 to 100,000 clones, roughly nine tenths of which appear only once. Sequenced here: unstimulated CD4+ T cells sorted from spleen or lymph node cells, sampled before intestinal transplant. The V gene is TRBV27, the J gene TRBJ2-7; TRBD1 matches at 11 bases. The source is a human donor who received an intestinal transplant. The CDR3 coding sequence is TGTGCCAGCAGTTCCCTTCGTCTTGGGACAGGGGGAAACGAGCAGTACTTC. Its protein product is CASSSLRLGTGGNEQYF.